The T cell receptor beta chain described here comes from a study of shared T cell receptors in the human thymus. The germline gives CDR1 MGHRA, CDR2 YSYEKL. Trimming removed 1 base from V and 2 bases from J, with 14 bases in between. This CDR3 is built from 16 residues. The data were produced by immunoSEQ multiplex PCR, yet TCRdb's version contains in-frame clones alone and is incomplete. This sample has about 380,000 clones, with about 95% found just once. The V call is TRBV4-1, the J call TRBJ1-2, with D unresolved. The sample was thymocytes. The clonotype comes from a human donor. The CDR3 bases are TGCGCCAGCAGCCAAGTGTGGCAGGAAGACAACTATGGCTACACCTTC. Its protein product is CASSQVWQEDNYGYTF.